Sequencing of this T cell receptor (beta chain) was carried out in a study of prognosis after radiotherapy for stage I lung cancer. The germline V and J ends were trimmed by 2 bases and 7 bases, with 10 bases remaining between them. This CDR3 is built from 13 residues. Germline V gene sequence: CDR1 SGHAT, CDR2 FQNNGV. In the case of this clonotype: Since a far larger clone is one base different, this is likely a read error.

From genomic DNA, TCR beta CDR3 was amplified by two-round multiplex PCR. First-round PCR used primers specific to each TRBV and TRBJ gene. TCRdb re-called the multiplex PCR reads through MiXCR, storing one row per CDR3 protein. The sample holds over 11,000 distinct CDR3 sequences, 25% to 30% seen once. The chain recombines TRBV11-2 with TRBJ2-3; TRBD2 is a possible D gene (6 bases). The sequenced sample was PBMCs, obtained before or after stereotactic body radiation therapy (not recorded which). The source of this sequence is a donor over 45 with non-small cell lung cancer. CDR3 sequence (DNA): TGTGCCAGCAGCTTAACCCGGGGGAATACGCAGTATTTT. It is translated as CASSLTRGNTQYF.